This T cell receptor beta chain was recorded in a study of lymphopenia after photon versus proton radiotherapy. Germline-derived CDR1 and CDR2 are SGHDT and YYEEEE. J was trimmed by 2 bases and V by 2 bases; bases with no gene match: 4. The CDR3 totals 14 residues. Only in-frame clones appear in the TCRdb table, and some are missing; sequencing was by immunoSEQ multiplex PCR. There are around 63,000 clones in the sample; 85% to 90% occur only once, and 11% lies in the top ten. This chain links TRBV5-6 with TRBJ2-7; TRBD1 agrees at 7 bases. The sample in question was peripheral blood, obtained from a patient treated with proton-based radiotherapy. This sequence was found in a man older than 75 with esophageal cancer. In DNA form, the CDR3 reads TGTGCCAGCAGCTTCTGGGACAGAACCTACGAGCAGTACTTC. Its translation: CASSFWDRTYEQYF.